This record looks at one TCR beta chain sequence and its context. The antigen it binds to is not known. Per-base qualities were not stored, and no clone one base away is much larger. The data were produced on an Illumina HiSeq 1500. The public reads were run again by TCRdb, first through fastp at Q25 and then through MiXCR, and only productive beta chains were kept. Duplicate CDR3 protein sequences are folded into a single record with the most common DNA and genes. The sample table lists more than 400,000 distinct CDR3 sequences, 26% of them with a count of one. Of the sample, over 10% falls within the top ten clones. The record originates from a study of T cell repertoires in cytomegalovirus infection (dated by TCRdb to between 2018 and 2021). With respect to the entire study: Donor HLA type was relevant to the analysis, as public TCR beta signatures indicated carriage of CMV infection together with the matching HLA type. The investigation overall reported the following: In both this cohort and an independent 352-donor cohort, the cumulative frequency of public TCR beta family members distinguished carriers of CMV infection plus the relevant HLA type. The ex vivo response was dominated by HLA-C-restricted CMV-specific TCR beta clonotypes, and the single most frequent clonotype in two of eight donors was supplied by these HLA-C-restricted clonotypes.

V gives up 1 base and J gives up 5 bases, and the segment between their germline ends measures 14 bases. The germline V gene gives CDR1 as MGHRA and CDR2 as YSYEKL. The CDR3 spans 15 residues, from the cysteine through the phenylalanine. Only the CDR3 DNA stays, 45 bases, in frame from base 1. Source material: PBMCs. Here the chain combines TRBV4-1 and TRBJ2-5; TRBD1 is possibly the D segment (6 matching bases). The TCR was taken from a human donor in good health (CMV status not recorded). Some clones in this sample may be carry-over from other donors' samples. The nucleotide sequence reads as follows: TGCGCCAGCAGCCAAGGAGGATACAGGGAGGAGACCCAGTACTTC. It specifies CASSQGGYREETQYF.